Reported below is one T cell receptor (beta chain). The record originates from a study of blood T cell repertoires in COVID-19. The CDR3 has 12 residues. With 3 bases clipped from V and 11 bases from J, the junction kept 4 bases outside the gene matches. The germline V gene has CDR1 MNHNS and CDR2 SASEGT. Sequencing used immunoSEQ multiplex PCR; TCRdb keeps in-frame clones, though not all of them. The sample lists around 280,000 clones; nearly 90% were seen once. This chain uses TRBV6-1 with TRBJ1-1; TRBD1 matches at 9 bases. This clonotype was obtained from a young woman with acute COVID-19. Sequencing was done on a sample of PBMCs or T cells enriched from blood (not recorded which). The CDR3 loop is CASSDYRGLAFF. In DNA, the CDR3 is TGTGCCAGCAGTGATTACAGGGGGCTCGCTTTCTTT.